The clone carrying this T cell receptor beta chain turned up a few times. Its antigen is still unknown. This entry comes from a study of response to subunit inactivated influenza vaccine. TCRdb recomputed calls from the RT-PCR reads with MiXCR, one row per CDR3 protein. The sample holds hundreds of thousands of distinct CDR3 sequences, about a fifth seen once. Whole-study findings and limits: Only a handful of new T cells, the authors suggested, are recruited with each seasonal influenza vaccination.

The receptor comes from a man between 50 and 59 years old who received an inactivated influenza vaccine. The specimen comprised PBMCs from blood, sampled 5 to 6 days after vaccination.

CDR3 DNA: TGTGCCACTGCGCGGGAGCCGGGAGGGAATGAGCAGTTCTTC. Translation: CATAREPGGNEQFF. The V and J genes are TRBV7-2 and TRBJ2-1, with 8 positions matching TRBD2. The CDR3 loop spans 14 amino acids. The germline V gene has CDR1 SGHTA and CDR2 FQGNSA. Trimming removed 10 bases from V and 7 bases from J; junction bases left unmatched: 12. Looking up the rest from reference TRBV7-2 and TRBJ2-1 gives the full variable domain: GAGVSQSPSNKVTEKGKDVELRCDPISGHTALYWYRQSLGQGLEFLIYFQGNSAPDKSGLPSDRFSAERTGGSVSTLTIQRTQQEDSAVYLCATAREPGGNEQFFGPGTRLTVL.